These 7 T cell receptor beta chains were all obtained from the same sample, sequenced in a study of CD8 T cells in ankylosing spondylitis. In TCRdb, the 5' RACE reads were re-called with MiXCR into one record per CDR3 protein. Of about 400,000 distinct CDR3 sequences listed, 20% to 25% were seen once; the top ten hold around 13%. Sequencing input: blood, either unsorted or a sorted T cell fraction (not recorded which). Receptors were obtained from a male donor with ankylosing spondylitis or in good health (not recorded which).

Only a few counts were recorded for this clonotype. The chain couples TRBV11-2 to TRBJ2-1; a weak D match, TRBD2 (7 bases). Looked up from germline, CDR1 is SGHAT and CDR2 is FQNNGV. The CDR3 is made up of 15 amino acids. V was clipped by 6 bases and J by 9 bases, with 21 bases between them. The CDR3 DNA reads TGTGCCAGCAGGGCTGTGGGGGGGCTGCGGACTGAGCAGTTCTTC. Amino acids: CASRAVGGLRTEQFF.

V and J are TRBV28 and TRBJ2-3; 11 bases map to TRBD2. Trimming removed 7 bases from V and 5 bases from J; junction bases left unmatched: 8. The CDR3 is 15 amino acids. Germline loops: CDR1 MDHEN, CDR2 SYDVKM. The CDR3 here is CASNTLAGVGDTQYF. The CDR3 coding sequence is TGTGCCAGCAACACACTAGCGGGGGTGGGAGATACGCAGTATTTT.

The chain combines TRBV28 with TRBJ2-1, with D possibly TRBD1 on 5 matching bases. This CDR3 contains 12 residues. CDR1 and CDR2 from the germline V gene are MDHEN and SYDVKM. V was shortened by 3 bases and J by 14 bases, with 14 bases between the two germline ends. The CDR3 here is CASSFSQTEEFF. CDR3 in DNA: TGTGCCAGCAGTTTTTCCCAGACAGAGGAGTTCTTC.

The chain has TRBV28 and TRBJ1-1, with D possibly TRBD1 on 6 matching bases. Per the germline V gene, CDR1 is MDHEN and CDR2 is SYDVKM. The germline V and J ends were trimmed by 6 bases and 4 bases, with 12 bases remaining between them. The CDR3 length is 13 residues. The CDR3 loop reads CASRPTGPTEAFF. CDR3 DNA: TGTGCCAGCAGACCCACAGGGCCCACTGAAGCTTTCTTT. The full variable domain, rest sourced from reference TRBV28 and TRBJ1-1, is DVKVTQSSRYLVKRTGEKVFLECVQDMDHENMFWYRQDPGLGLRLIYFSYDVKMKEKGDIPEGYSVSREKKERFSLILESASTNQTSMYLCASRPTGPTEAFFGQGTRLTVV.

The CDR3 sequence: CASSFPASVRANEQFF. Written as DNA, the CDR3 is TGTGCCAGCAGTTTTCCCGCCTCTGTGCGGGCCAATGAGCAGTTCTTC. V and J are TRBV12-3 or TRBV12-4 and TRBJ2-1; D perhaps matches TRBD2 (5 bases). The CDR3 contains 16 residues. V was trimmed by 3 bases and J by 6 bases, leaving 18 bases between them.

The rearrangement links TRBV5-6 to TRBJ1-1; D is ambiguous. The CDR3 is made up of 12 amino acids. Germline V gives CDR1 SGHDT, CDR2 YYEEEE. Trimming left V 7 bases short and J 5 bases short, with 12 bases between. The CDR3 coding sequence is TGTGCCAGCGCGTGGGCGGGAACTGAAGCTTTCTTT. Translation gives CASAWAGTEAFF.

This clonotype was counted only a few times. V and J are TRBV5-5 and TRBJ1-1; tentative D call: TRBD1 (5 bases). Germline V gives CDR1 SGHKS, CDR2 YYEKEE (reference sequence). Between the trimmed V and J ends, which lost 1 base and 6 bases, there was a span of 13 bases. This CDR3 has 14 amino acids. The CDR3 DNA follows: TGTGCCAGCAGCTTGTGGGGGGAAGGGTCTGAAGCTTTCTTT. Protein product: CASSLWGEGSEAFF.